This TCR beta chain was retrieved from a study of glioma-infiltrating T cells (dated by TCRdb to the mid-2010s). In terms of the full investigation: TCR alpha- and beta-chain repertoires were sequenced from glioma tissue, non-neoplastic brain tissue and matched peripheral blood mononuclear cells. Three low-grade glioma patients, fewer than 10 primary glioblastoma patients and three non-glioma patients contributing non-neoplastic brain tissue were included in the paired cohort. Each tissue-infiltrating repertoire was compared with the same patient's peripheral blood repertoire to measure divergence between tissue and blood T-cell populations.

V is trimmed back by 0 bases and J by 6 bases, and the junction contains 13 bases that no gene match accounts for. The CDR3 holds 18 amino acids from the cysteine to the phenylalanine. The entry retains the CDR3 DNA only, 54 bases that are in frame from base 1. Reading the germline V gene gives CDR1 SGDLS and CDR2 YYNGEE. TCR alpha and beta CDR3 regions were amplified with the iRepertoire nested amplicon-rescue multiplex PCR (arm-PCR) platform from RNA. For one-step reverse transcription and amplification, roughly 90-400 ng of tissue mRNA or PBMC total RNA was used as input. Following bead purification, Illumina adapters were added by a secondary multiplex PCR, and libraries between 200 and 400 bp were gel-purified. Internal 6-nucleotide barcodes were carried by the libraries and were used for demultiplexing. Sequencing of the libraries was done on an Illumina MiSeq using 2x220 or 2x250 nucleotide paired-end reads. Per the source publication's procedure: Paired reads were merged using FLASH 1.2.11 and were aligned to the GRCh37 human genome using BWA-MEM, after which TRA and TRB reads were extracted. V and J assignment used an IMGT-derived reference of cassette sequences and CDR3 motifs that included pseudogenes. Three-frame translation of reads was performed, and productive CDR3s were defined as those with a C...FGXG motif and no stop codons. Clonotypes were defined as unique combinations of V-J cassette pair and CDR3 amino acid sequence. Reads were filtered by Hamming distance, with the threshold set by the sequence error rate of each sample in mapped regions. TCRdb's own reprocessing of the public reads used fastp at Q25 and MiXCR and kept productive beta chains. Every entry covers one CDR3 protein and lists the most common genes and DNA from its rows. The V and J calls shown here were made by TCRdb, not taken from the authors' results. The sample includes under 200,000 distinct CDR3 sequences, with around 32% observed a single time. Clones ranked in the top ten supply about 19% of the sample.

What the authors observed across the whole study: Very few CDR3 sequences were found to be shared between tissue and blood, and this scarcity was attributed to high CDR3 diversity and limited sampling. VJ-independent divergence between tissue and blood was found to be below expectation in non-neoplastic patients but above expectation in all gliomas, particularly low-grade gliomas. Small numbers underpinned the group comparisons: several glioblastoma patients, three low-grade glioma patients and three non-neoplastic patients.

Of note for this clonotype: Its antigen specificity is not known. No base quality values were provided; no much bigger clone lies one nucleotide off.

Sequenced input: glioma tissue, nonneoplastic brain tissue, or PBMCs (not recorded which). The TCR sequence derives from a human donor with low-grade glioma or glioblastoma, undergoing nonglioma brain surgery, or in good health (not recorded which). The chain is made from TRBV9 and TRBJ2-3; 10 nucleotides in the junction match TRBD2. The nucleotide sequence reads as follows: TGTGCCAGCAGCGTAGGGAGGGGGGTAGCGGGAGGAAAGGATACGCAGTATTTT. The encoded protein is CASSVGRGVAGGKDTQYF.